This T cell receptor beta chain was found in a study of CD8 T cells in ankylosing spondylitis. Findings and caveats of the study: Reports say disease-linked clones showed up significantly more in matched ankylosing spondylitis synovial fluid. Typical of ankylosing spondylitis blood, it appeared, was a TCR beta motif of under 10 highly homologous variants. Disease-linked clones proved CD8+ and comparatively uncommon in peripheral blood.

This clonotype showed up many times. Its target is not known. This CDR3 region has 14 residues. V was clipped by 4 bases and J by 4 bases; unmatched bases: 7. CDR1 is DFQATT and CDR2 is SNEGSKA in the germline V gene (reference sequence). TCRdb used MiXCR to reprocess the 5' RACE reads, holding one entry per CDR3 protein. The table has 750,000 to 850,000 distinct CDR3 sequences, approximately 10% seen once; the top ten hold about 0.5%. The sample taken for sequencing was blood, either unsorted or a sorted T cell fraction (not recorded which). The sequence was obtained from a male donor with ankylosing spondylitis. The chain carries TRBV20-1 and TRBJ1-2, with 9 bases lining up with TRBD1. This chain's CDR3 is CSAKGTGYTYGYTF. The DNA of the CDR3 is TGCAGTGCTAAGGGGACAGGGTATACCTATGGCTACACCTTC.